This is a list of T cell receptor beta chains from one sample in a study of OX40 agonist ivuxolimab in advanced cancers. Here immunoSEQ multiplex PCR was the method, and the copy in TCRdb shows in-frame clones only, minus some. The table has about 11,000 clones, roughly 86% seen once. The source material was CD4+ or CD8+ T cells sorted from blood, sampled in a trial of the OX40 agonist ivuxolimab. These receptors were collected from an adult with an advanced solid tumor such as melanoma, head and neck, liver or kidney cancer. Each CDR3 is given with its conserved first and last residue. The D gene is left open where the match is weak. The size entry is marked missing in some rows and otherwise reads once, few, many or a size class.

v_call: TRBV6-6
cdr3_length: 16
j_call: TRBJ2-1
d_call: TRBD2
clone_size: .
cdr3_nt: TGTGCCAGCAGTTACCGGGCGGGAGAGATCTACAATGAGCAGTTCTTC
cdr3_aa: CASSYRAGEIYNEQFF

v_call: TRBV27
cdr3_length: 15
j_call: TRBJ2-7
d_call: .
clone_size: .
cdr3_nt: TGTGCCAGCAGGAACTATGAGGCCGGAGTTTACGAGCAGTACTTC
cdr3_aa: CASRNYEAGVYEQYF

v_call: TRBV5-6
cdr3_length: 14
j_call: TRBJ1-2
d_call: .
clone_size: .
cdr3_nt: TGTGCCAGCAGTAAATCGAGGGTGAACTATGGCTACACCTTC
cdr3_aa: CASSKSRVNYGYTF

v_call: TRBV9
cdr3_length: 12
j_call: TRBJ1-2
d_call: .
clone_size: .
cdr3_nt: TGTGCCAGCAGCGTAGTAACAGACGGCTACACCTTC
cdr3_aa: CASSVVTDGYTF

v_call: TRBV28
cdr3_length: 14
j_call: TRBJ1-3
d_call: .
clone_size: .
cdr3_nt: TGTGCCAGCAGCCCCACGGGCTTTGGAAACACCATATATTTT
cdr3_aa: CASSPTGFGNTIYF

v_call: TRBV7-9
cdr3_length: 12
j_call: TRBJ1-1
d_call: .
clone_size: .
cdr3_nt: TGTGCCAGCAGCTTAGATAGGATTGAAGCTTTCTTT
cdr3_aa: CASSLDRIEAFF

v_call: TRBV6-1
cdr3_length: 19
j_call: TRBJ2-3
d_call: TRBD1
clone_size: .
cdr3_nt: TGTGCCAGCAGTGTTGGGACAGGGGACCATGGGTTTTTGTCAGATACGCAGTATTTT
cdr3_aa: CASSVGTGDHGFLSDTQYF

v_call: TRBV27
cdr3_length: 16
j_call: TRBJ2-2
d_call: .
clone_size: .
cdr3_nt: TGTGCCAGCAGTTTATGGGCAGGGGGGGTCACCGGGGAGCTGTTTTTT
cdr3_aa: CASSLWAGGVTGELFF

v_call: TRBV21-1
cdr3_length: 15
j_call: TRBJ2-5
d_call: .
clone_size: .
cdr3_nt: TGTGCCAGCAGCAAAGTTAGGCTAGCGGGGGAGACCCAGTACTTC
cdr3_aa: CASSKVRLAGETQYF

v_call: TRBV4-1
cdr3_length: 15
j_call: TRBJ2-3
d_call: .
clone_size: .
cdr3_nt: TGCGCCAGCAGCCAAGTACAGGCCGGAGCAGATACGCAGTATTTT
cdr3_aa: CASSQVQAGADTQYF

v_call: TRBV27
cdr3_length: 13
j_call: TRBJ2-2
d_call: .
clone_size: .
cdr3_nt: TGTGCCAGCAGTTTGACCGAGGCCGGGGAGCTGTTTTTT
cdr3_aa: CASSLTEAGELFF

v_call: TRBV28
cdr3_length: 14
j_call: TRBJ2-7
d_call: TRBD1
clone_size: .
cdr3_nt: TGTGCCAGCAGATTCGACAGGGGACGGTACGAGCAGTACTTC
cdr3_aa: CASRFDRGRYEQYF

v_call: TRBV28
cdr3_length: 16
j_call: TRBJ1-4
d_call: .
clone_size: .
cdr3_nt: TGTGCCAGCAGCCGAGGGACACCGGCAACTAATGAAAAACTGTTTTTT
cdr3_aa: CASSRGTPATNEKLFF

v_call: TRBV7-9
cdr3_length: 14
j_call: TRBJ2-3
d_call: .
clone_size: .
cdr3_nt: TGTGCCAGCAGCTTAGTACTAGGAGCTTATACGCAGTATTTT
cdr3_aa: CASSLVLGAYTQYF

v_call: TRBV18
cdr3_length: 19
j_call: TRBJ1-1
d_call: TRBD1
clone_size: .
cdr3_nt: TGTGCCAGCTCACCAGAACCTGGGACAGGAGTGAACGAGGTCACTGAAGCTTTCTTT
cdr3_aa: CASSPEPGTGVNEVTEAFF

v_call: TRBV5-1
cdr3_length: 15
j_call: TRBJ2-5
d_call: .
clone_size: .
cdr3_nt: TGCGCCAGCAGCTTGGCCGACTCGTACCAAGAGACCCAGTACTTC
cdr3_aa: CASSLADSYQETQYF

v_call: TRBV9
cdr3_length: 14
j_call: TRBJ2-7
d_call: .
clone_size: .
cdr3_nt: TGTGCCAGCAGTGCCACAGGAAGCTCCTACGAGCAGTACTTC
cdr3_aa: CASSATGSSYEQYF

v_call: TRBV6-4
cdr3_length: 16
j_call: TRBJ2-1
d_call: TRBD1
clone_size: .
cdr3_nt: TGTGCCAGCAGTGACTCTTCCGGGACAGGGGGCAGTGAGCAGTTCTTC
cdr3_aa: CASSDSSGTGGSEQFF

v_call: TRBV15
cdr3_length: 16
j_call: TRBJ2-3
d_call: .
clone_size: .
cdr3_nt: TGTGCCACCTCACCACCACTAGCTCCTAGCACAGATACGCAGTATTTT
cdr3_aa: CATSPPLAPSTDTQYF

v_call: TRBV19
cdr3_length: 12
j_call: TRBJ2-7
d_call: TRBD1
clone_size: once
cdr3_nt: TGTGCCAGTCGTGACAGGGGTGGAGAGCAGTACTTC
cdr3_aa: CASRDRGGEQYF

v_call: TRBV7-3
cdr3_length: 15
j_call: TRBJ2-2
d_call: TRBD2
clone_size: .
cdr3_nt: TGTGCCAGCAGCTACTCCAGCGGGGGTACCGGGGAGCTGTTTTTT
cdr3_aa: CASSYSSGGTGELFF

v_call: TRBV7-6
cdr3_length: 15
j_call: TRBJ2-1
d_call: .
clone_size: .
cdr3_nt: TGTGCCAGCAGCTTCGGGCAGGGGAGATACAATGAGCAGTTCTTC
cdr3_aa: CASSFGQGRYNEQFF

v_call: TRBV9
cdr3_length: 21
j_call: TRBJ2-2
d_call: TRBD2
clone_size: .
cdr3_nt: TGTGCCAGCAGCGTAGAAGGGGACCTGGGAGGGCGGGAAGTAAACACCGGGGAGCTGTTTTTT
cdr3_aa: CASSVEGDLGGREVNTGELFF

v_call: TRBV7-9
cdr3_length: 16
j_call: TRBJ2-2
d_call: .
clone_size: .
cdr3_nt: TGTGCCAGCAGCTTAGGTTGGCAGGGTAACACCGGGGAGCTGTTTTTT
cdr3_aa: CASSLGWQGNTGELFF

v_call: TRBV7-3
cdr3_length: 16
j_call: TRBJ2-1
d_call: .
clone_size: large
cdr3_nt: TGTGCCAGCAGCCACCAAGGAGTCGGATCCTACAATGAGCAGTTCTTC
cdr3_aa: CASSHQGVGSYNEQFF

v_call: TRBV13
cdr3_length: 16
j_call: TRBJ2-2
d_call: .
clone_size: .
cdr3_nt: TGTGCCAGCAGCTTAGGCCTCGGCGCGTTAACCGGGGAGCTGTTTTTT
cdr3_aa: CASSLGLGALTGELFF

v_call: TRBV6-5
cdr3_length: 14
j_call: TRBJ1-2
d_call: TRBD1
clone_size: .
cdr3_nt: TGTGCCAGCAGGGGGACAGACACCTCAAATGGCTACACCTTC
cdr3_aa: CASRGTDTSNGYTF

v_call: TRBV9
cdr3_length: 15
j_call: TRBJ2-2
d_call: .
clone_size: few
cdr3_nt: TGTGCCAGCAGCGTAGGCGTCCTCGCCACCGGGGAGCTGTTTTTT
cdr3_aa: CASSVGVLATGELFF

v_call: TRBV27
cdr3_length: 14
j_call: TRBJ2-3
d_call: .
clone_size: .
cdr3_nt: TGTGCCAGCAGTTTAATTGGGGATACAGATACGCAGTATTTT
cdr3_aa: CASSLIGDTDTQYF

v_call: TRBV5-5
cdr3_length: 15
j_call: TRBJ1-1
d_call: .
clone_size: .
cdr3_nt: TGTGCCAGCAGCTACTCGGGCGGGATGAACACTGAAGCTTTCTTT
cdr3_aa: CASSYSGGMNTEAFF

v_call: TRBV27
cdr3_length: 15
j_call: TRBJ2-1
d_call: TRBD1
clone_size: .
cdr3_nt: TGTGCCAGCAGTATTAGGACAGGGATTTACAATGAGCAGTTCTTC
cdr3_aa: CASSIRTGIYNEQFF

v_call: TRBV11-2
cdr3_length: 15
j_call: TRBJ2-5
d_call: .
clone_size: few
cdr3_nt: TGTGCCAGCAGCTTGAAGTGGGGGTTTGGAGAGACCCAGTACTTC
cdr3_aa: CASSLKWGFGETQYF

v_call: TRBV5-6
cdr3_length: 13
j_call: TRBJ1-1
d_call: .
clone_size: .
cdr3_nt: TGTGCCAGCAGCTTGGATTCGGGGACTGAAGCTTTCTTT
cdr3_aa: CASSLDSGTEAFF

v_call: TRBV2
cdr3_length: 11
j_call: TRBJ1-2
d_call: .
clone_size: .
cdr3_nt: TGTGCCACAGAACAGGGCTATGGCTACACCTTC
cdr3_aa: CATEQGYGYTF

v_call: TRBV7-9
cdr3_length: 16
j_call: TRBJ1-6
d_call: .
clone_size: .
cdr3_nt: TGTGCCAGCAGCCCCAGGCAGAGCTCCTATAATTCACCCCTCCACTTT
cdr3_aa: CASSPRQSSYNSPLHF

v_call: TRBV7-9
cdr3_length: 12
j_call: TRBJ2-1
d_call: .
clone_size: few
cdr3_nt: TGTGCCAGCAGCTTGGAGAGAAATGAGCAGTTCTTC
cdr3_aa: CASSLERNEQFF

v_call: TRBV27
cdr3_length: 13
j_call: TRBJ2-4
d_call: .
clone_size: few
cdr3_nt: TGTGCCAGCGTTCCTGGAGAGGGAAACATTCAGTACTTC
cdr3_aa: CASVPGEGNIQYF

v_call: TRBV27
cdr3_length: 14
j_call: TRBJ2-3
d_call: TRBD1
clone_size: .
cdr3_nt: TGTGCCAGCCATCAGGGGGCGACACCCTCCGGGCAGTATTTT
cdr3_aa: CASHQGATPSGQYF

v_call: TRBV4-2
cdr3_length: 16
j_call: TRBJ2-1
d_call: .
clone_size: .
cdr3_nt: TGTGCCAGCAGCCACCAAGGAGTCGGATCCTACAATGAGCAGTTCTTC
cdr3_aa: CASSHQGVGSYNEQFF

v_call: TRBV13
cdr3_length: 15
j_call: TRBJ2-2
d_call: .
clone_size: .
cdr3_nt: TGTGCCAGCACCAACAGGAGGGAGAACACCGGGGAGCTGTTTTTT
cdr3_aa: CASTNRRENTGELFF

v_call: TRBV2
cdr3_length: 16
j_call: TRBJ2-3
d_call: TRBD2
clone_size: .
cdr3_nt: TGTGCCAGCAGTGAAGGGCTAGCGGTAACCAGGGATACGCAGTATTTT
cdr3_aa: CASSEGLAVTRDTQYF

v_call: TRBV2
cdr3_length: 14
j_call: TRBJ1-6
d_call: TRBD1
clone_size: once
cdr3_nt: TGTGCCAGCAGGGCGGGGACAGGGAGATCACCCCTCCACTTT
cdr3_aa: CASRAGTGRSPLHF

v_call: TRBV10-3
cdr3_length: 19
j_call: TRBJ2-1
d_call: TRBD2
clone_size: .
cdr3_nt: TGTGCCATCAGTTACCCCCCGGGACTAGCCGCCGTGAACTACAATGAGCAGTTCTTC
cdr3_aa: CAISYPPGLAAVNYNEQFF

v_call: TRBV9
cdr3_length: 15
j_call: TRBJ1-2
d_call: TRBD1
clone_size: once
cdr3_nt: TGTGCCAGCAGCGTAGGGCCAGGGGGCGTCTATGGCTACACCTTC
cdr3_aa: CASSVGPGGVYGYTF

v_call: TRBV4-1
cdr3_length: 17
j_call: TRBJ2-1
d_call: .
clone_size: .
cdr3_nt: TGCGCCAGCAGCCCTCCTCTATTAGAGGTCGGCTACAATGAGCAGTTCTTC
cdr3_aa: CASSPPLLEVGYNEQFF

v_call: TRBV7-9
cdr3_length: 13
j_call: TRBJ1-1
d_call: TRBD1
clone_size: .
cdr3_nt: TGTGCCAGCAGCGGAACGGGACAGTTGAATACTTTCTTT
cdr3_aa: CASSGTGQLNTFF

v_call: TRBV7-8
cdr3_length: 18
j_call: TRBJ2-7
d_call: .
clone_size: .
cdr3_nt: TGTGCCAGCAGCTTAGCATATCCCTTTGAACGGGACATGTACGAGCAGTACTTC
cdr3_aa: CASSLAYPFERDMYEQYF

v_call: TRBV9
cdr3_length: 15
j_call: TRBJ2-7
d_call: TRBD2
clone_size: .
cdr3_nt: TGTGCCAGCAGCGCGGGGACTAGCGGGAGTTACGAGCAGTACTTC
cdr3_aa: CASSAGTSGSYEQYF

v_call: TRBV11-3
cdr3_length: 14
j_call: TRBJ2-1
d_call: .
clone_size: .
cdr3_nt: TGTGCCAGCAGCTCGTATGGGGGCCACAATGAGCAGTTCTTC
cdr3_aa: CASSSYGGHNEQFF

v_call: TRBV19
cdr3_length: 18
j_call: TRBJ2-7
d_call: TRBD2
clone_size: .
cdr3_nt: TGTGCCAGTGGAGATCCGGGACTAGCGGACTCAGGGGGCTACGAGCAGTACTTC
cdr3_aa: CASGDPGLADSGGYEQYF

v_call: TRBV28
cdr3_length: 14
j_call: TRBJ2-3
d_call: .
clone_size: once
cdr3_nt: TGTGCCAGCAGTTTGAGGCAGGGGCTGGGTACGCAGTATTTT
cdr3_aa: CASSLRQGLGTQYF

v_call: TRBV5-6
cdr3_length: 17
j_call: TRBJ2-7
d_call: TRBD2
clone_size: .
cdr3_nt: TGTGCCAGCAGCGCAAGGACTAGCGGGGGTAGCTCCTACGAGCAGTACTTC
cdr3_aa: CASSARTSGGSSYEQYF

v_call: TRBV6-5
cdr3_length: 15
j_call: TRBJ2-2
d_call: .
clone_size: .
cdr3_nt: TGTGCCAGCAGTTATGAGTGGGGGCTCGGCGGGGAGCTGTTTTTT
cdr3_aa: CASSYEWGLGGELFF

v_call: TRBV12-5
cdr3_length: 15
j_call: TRBJ2-1
d_call: .
clone_size: .
cdr3_nt: TGTGCTAGTGGTTTGTGGGGGAGCACATACAATGAGCAGTTCTTC
cdr3_aa: CASGLWGSTYNEQFF